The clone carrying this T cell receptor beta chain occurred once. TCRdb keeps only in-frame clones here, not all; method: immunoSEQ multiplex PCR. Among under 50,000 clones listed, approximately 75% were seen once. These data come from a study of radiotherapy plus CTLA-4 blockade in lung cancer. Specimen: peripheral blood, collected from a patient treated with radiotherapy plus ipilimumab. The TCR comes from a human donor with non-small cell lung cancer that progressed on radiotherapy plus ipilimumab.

The CDR3 DNA sequence: TGTGCCAGCAGAGACAGGACAACCACCGGGGAGCTGTTTTTT. Amino acids: CASRDRTTTGELFF. This rearrangement joins TRBV5-4 to TRBJ2-2, with D perhaps matching TRBD1 (6 bases). From germline, CDR1 is SGHNT and CDR2 YYREEE (reference sequence). Trimming left V 5 bases short and J 4 bases short, with 12 bases between. The CDR3 spans 14 residues.